A single sample is the source of the 14 T cell receptor beta chains below, sequenced in a study of blood T cell repertoires in COVID-19. Libraries were prepared by immunoSEQ multiplex PCR; TCRdb keeps only in-frame clonotypes and omits some of them. The sample records tens of thousands of clones, 85% being singletons. Sequencing input: peripheral blood. The receptors were sampled from a man older than 75 with acute or convalescent COVID-19.

The J gene is TRBJ2-1, the V gene TRBV18; TRBD1 aligns across 10 bases. Germline loops: CDR1 KGHSH, CDR2 LQKENI. The CDR3 consists of 15 residues. Unmatched junction bases numbered 5, after V lost 3 bases and J lost 6 bases. This CDR3 is CASSPGTGEVNEQFF. DNA for the CDR3: TGTGCCAGCTCACCCGGGACAGGGGAGGTCAATGAGCAGTTCTTC.

This chain links TRBV28 with TRBJ2-1; tentatively, D is TRBD1 (6 bases). The CDR3 runs 15 residues. Germline assignment: CDR1 MDHEN and CDR2 SYDVKM. Trimming removed 3 bases at V and 5 bases at J, with 14 bases between. CDR3 in DNA: TGTGCCAGCAGTTTCTTGGCAGGGGCGGACAATGAGCAGTTCTTC. Protein: CASSFLAGADNEQFF. The full variable domain, in which reference TRBV28 and TRBJ2-1 provide the parts outside the CDR3, is DVKVTQSSRYLVKRTGEKVFLECVQDMDHENMFWYRQDPGLGLRLIYFSYDVKMKEKGDIPEGYSVSREKKERFSLILESASTNQTSMYLCASSFLAGADNEQFFGPGTRLTVL.

This clone has only a few counts. The chain joins TRBV19 to TRBJ2-3; D perhaps matches TRBD2 (5 bases). The CDR3 runs 13 residues. Trimming took off 3 bases at V and 11 bases at J, with 15 bases between the two ends. From germline, CDR1 is LNHDA and CDR2 SQIVND (reference sequence). CDR3 bases: TGTGCCAGTAGTATGGACGCTAGCTTGGTGCAGTATTTT. Its translation is CASSMDASLVQYF.

The rearrangement uses TRBV3-1 (or the pseudogene TRBV3-2) and TRBJ2-1; TRBD2 matches at 9 bases. V was clipped by 0 bases and J by 7 bases; unmatched bases: 7. Germline V lookup: CDR1 LGHDT, CDR2 YNNKEL (reference sequence). This CDR3 has 16 amino acids. CDR3 sequence reads: CASSQDILAGINEQFF. The CDR3 DNA reads as TGTGCCAGCAGCCAAGATATTCTAGCGGGGATAAATGAGCAGTTCTTC.

The V and J genes are TRBV28 and TRBJ2-7; D is unresolved. CDR3 length equals 13 residues. CDR1 MDHEN and CDR2 SYDVKM come from the germline V gene. Trimming took 5 bases from V and 5 from J, leaving 13 bases between them. CDR3: CASSLDHTDEQYF. Here the CDR3 DNA reads TGTGCCAGCAGTCTAGATCATACCGACGAGCAGTACTTC.

The rearrangement links TRBV18 to TRBJ1-1; possibly TRBD1 for D (5 bases). This CDR3 comprises 13 residues. The germline gives CDR1 KGHSH, CDR2 LQKENI. Trimming pared 5 bases from V and 4 bases from J, leaving 11 bases between. The CDR3 region has the DNA TGTGCCAGCTCAGGGAAGGGGTCCACTGAAGCTTTCTTT. The encoded protein is CASSGKGSTEAFF.

The chain carries TRBV9 and TRBJ1-6, with 8 bases that match TRBD1. The CDR3 is made up of 15 amino acids. Germline CDR1 reads SGDLS; CDR2 reads YYNGEE. The ends lost 6 bases at V and 8 bases at J; junction bases unmatched: 10. The DNA of the CDR3 is TGTGCCAGCACCAAAGGACAGGGTTTAGATTCACCCCTCCACTTT. This codes for CASTKGQGLDSPLHF.

The genes are TRBV27 and TRBJ2-7; 8 nucleotides line up with TRBD2. Germline CDR1 MNHEY, CDR2 SMNVEV (reference sequence). The ends lost 6 bases at V and 1 base at J; junction bases unmatched: 11. This CDR3 is built from 16 residues. For the CDR3, the DNA is TGTGCCAGCAGGACCTTGGGGCTAGCGGGTTCCTACGAGCAGTACTTC. This encodes CASRTLGLAGSYEQYF.

This clone showed up just a few times. This chain uses TRBV7-8 with TRBJ2-7, with D possibly TRBD2 on 5 matching bases. The V end lost 0 bases, the J end lost 0 bases, and 15 bases lay between the germline ends. CDR1 SGHVS and CDR2 FQNEAQ come from the germline V gene. This CDR3 region has 17 residues. The DNA of the CDR3 is TGTGCCAGCAGCTTAGCGCTTGGCGGGCCGAGCTCCTACGAGCAGTACTTC. Protein sequence: CASSLALGGPSSYEQYF.

The chain joins TRBV11-2 to TRBJ1-2; 7 nucleotides match TRBD1. J was trimmed by 6 bases and V by 0 bases; bases with no gene match: 7. The CDR3 covers 15 residues. Germline V lookup: CDR1 SGHAT, CDR2 FQNNGV. Here the CDR3 DNA reads TGTGCCAGCAGCTTAGATCAGGGACAGCCGAATGGCTACACCTTC. This gives the protein CASSLDQGQPNGYTF.

The V and J genes are TRBV5-1 and TRBJ1-1; 8 nucleotides agree with TRBD1. CDR1 SGHRS and CDR2 YFSETQ come from the germline V gene. Losses at the gene ends were 5 bases for V and 4 bases for J; bases not matched to a gene: 10. The CDR3 length is 15 residues. The CDR3 coding sequence is TGCGCCAGCAGGCAACAGGGGGTGGCGAGCACTGAAGCTTTCTTT. The encoded protein is CASRQQGVASTEAFF.

The chain uses TRBV6-6 and TRBJ2-7; 11 nucleotides align to TRBD2. V shed 5 bases and J 5 bases; nucleotides not matched to a gene: 5. CDR3 length equals 14 residues. Germline V gives CDR1 MNHNY, CDR2 SVGAGI (reference sequence). CDR3 DNA sequence: TGTGCCAGCAGTCCACTAGCGGGAGTAAACGAGCAGTACTTC. Protein: CASSPLAGVNEQYF.

This rearrangement joins TRBV5-1 to TRBJ1-6; D may be TRBD1 (6 bases). CDR3 size: 15 residues. V lost 0 bases, J lost 5 bases, and 9 bases lay in between. Germline CDR1 SGHRS, CDR2 YFSETQ. The CDR3 DNA reads as TGCGCCAGCAGCTTGGGGGGGCTCAATAATTCACCCCTCCACTTT. Amino acids: CASSLGGLNNSPLHF.

The rearrangement uses TRBV7-3 and TRBJ2-5; 8 bases map to TRBD1. Germline trimming cut 1 base from V and 5 bases from J; bases unmatched to any gene: 9. The germline V gene encodes CDR1 SGHTA and CDR2 FQGTGA. CDR3 length: 16 residues. CDR3 amino acids: CASSLMGGTGGETQYF. CDR3 in DNA: TGTGCCAGCAGCTTAATGGGTGGGACAGGCGGGGAGACCCAGTACTTC. Together with reference TRBV7-3 and TRBJ2-5, the CDR3 gives the full variable domain: GAGVSQTPSNKVTEKGKYVELRCDPISGHTALYWYRQSLGQGPEFLIYFQGTGAADDSGLPNDRFFAVRPEGSVSTLKIQRTERGDSAVYLCASSLMGGTGGETQYFGPGTRLLVL.